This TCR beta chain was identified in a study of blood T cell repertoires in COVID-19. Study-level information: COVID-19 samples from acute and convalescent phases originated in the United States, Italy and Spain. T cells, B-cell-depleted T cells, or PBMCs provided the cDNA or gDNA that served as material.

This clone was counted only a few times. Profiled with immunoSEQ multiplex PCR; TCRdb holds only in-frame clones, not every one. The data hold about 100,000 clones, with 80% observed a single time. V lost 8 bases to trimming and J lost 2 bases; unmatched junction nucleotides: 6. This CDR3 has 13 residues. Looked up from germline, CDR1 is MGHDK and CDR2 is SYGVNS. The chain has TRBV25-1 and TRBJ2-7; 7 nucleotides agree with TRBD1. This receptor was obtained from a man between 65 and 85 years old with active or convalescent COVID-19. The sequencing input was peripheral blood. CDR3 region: CASAGTATYEQYF. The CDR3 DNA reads TGTGCCAGCGCCGGGACAGCTACCTACGAGCAGTACTTC.